Listed below are T cell receptor beta chains from one sample, sequenced in a study of cytomegalovirus exposure and HLA in healthy donors. Clones were read by immunoSEQ multiplex PCR, and TCRdb kept only the in-frame ones, dropping some. The top ten hold roughly 13% of the sample, which has 95,000 to 150,000 clones, around 76% seen once. The material sequenced was PBMCs. These TCRs come from a woman aged 55-69 years in good health and CMV-seropositive. Each CDR3 is given with its conserved first and last residue. Each record gives: J gene, D gene, V gene, clone size, CDR3 DNA, CDR3 protein. The D gene is left open where the match is weak. Rows give clone size only sometimes, using once, few, many, or a class for an expanded clone.

>TRBJ2-4|TRBD2|TRBV5-1|NA
TGCGCCAGCAGCCAAGGACTAGCGGGGCGCGTGGCCAAAAACATTCAGTACTTC
CASSQGLAGRVAKNIQYF
>TRBJ2-3|TRBD2|TRBV5-6|few
TGTGCCAGCAGCCCGGGGGGGTGGCGGGCAGATACGCAGTATTTT
CASSPGGWRADTQYF
>TRBJ2-2|TRBD1|TRBV6-1|NA
TGTGCCAGCACGGCAGGGGGTCACTCCGGGGAGCTGTTTTTT
CASTAGGHSGELFF
>TRBJ2-3|TRBD2|TRBV4-3|NA
TGCGCCAGCAGCCAAGATTTAGCGGGGGGTGCAGATACGCAGTATTTT
CASSQDLAGGADTQYF
>TRBJ1-1|NA|TRBV6-6|NA
TGTGCCAGCAGTTACGTCACAGGCCGGAACACTGAAGCTTTCTTT
CASSYVTGRNTEAFF
>TRBJ2-3|TRBD2|TRBV29-1|NA
TGCAGCGTTGAAGGAGAGACTAGCGGGAGTCCAGATACGCAGTATTTT
CSVEGETSGSPDTQYF
>TRBJ2-7|TRBD1|TRBV7-2|few
TGTGCCAGCAGCTTAACCGACAGGGTCCACGAGCAGTACTTC
CASSLTDRVHEQYF
>TRBJ1-2|TRBD1|TRBV7-2|NA
TGTGCCAGCAGCTTTCAGGGGACAGGGGAGGGGGGCTACACCTTC
CASSFQGTGEGGYTF
>TRBJ1-1|TRBD1|TRBV6-1|NA
TGTGCCAGCAGTGATCCCGGGACAGGGATCGTAACTTTCTTT
CASSDPGTGIVTFF
>TRBJ1-6|NA|TRBV6-5|NA
TGTGCCAGCAGTTACGGTGCGCGGCCAAAGAATTCACCCCTCCACTTT
CASSYGARPKNSPLHF
>TRBJ1-1|NA|TRBV2|NA
TGTGCCAGCACCCTGACAGGTTTTGGGACTGAAGCTTTCTTT
CASTLTGFGTEAFF
>TRBJ2-7|TRBD1|TRBV27|NA
TGTGCCAGCAGTCCGGGACAGGGGCGATTGGCCTACGAGCAGTACTTC
CASSPGQGRLAYEQYF
>TRBJ2-2|NA|TRBV7-2|NA
TGTGCCAGCAGCGTACAGGGAGTCGCGAACACCGGGGAGCTGTTTTTT
CASSVQGVANTGELFF
>TRBJ1-3|NA|TRBV6-6|NA
TGTGCCAGCAGACCCGGACAATCCTTCGGAAACACCATATATTTT
CASRPGQSFGNTIYF
>TRBJ1-1|NA|TRBV4-1|NA
TGCGCCAGCAGAACTGGAGGAGCCACTGAAGCTTTCTTT
CASRTGGATEAFF
>TRBJ2-7|NA|TRBV18|NA
TGTGCCAGCTCCCTCGAGAACGAGCAGTACTTC
CASSLENEQYF
>TRBJ2-7|TRBD2|TRBV6-1|medium-sized
TGTGCCAGCAGGGCTAGCGGGGGGGTCTCCTACGAGCAGTACTTC
CASRASGGVSYEQYF
>TRBJ2-2|NA|TRBV5-5|NA
TGTGCCAGCAGCTTGGACGGGGATTTAACCGGGGAGCTGTTTTTT
CASSLDGDLTGELFF
>TRBJ2-1|TRBD1|TRBV4-3|NA
TGCGCCAGCAGCCCACAGGGGGCCCTGAGCTCCTACAATGAGCAGTTCTTC
CASSPQGALSSYNEQFF
>TRBJ2-5|NA|TRBV7-2|NA
TGTGCCAGCAGCTTCCCGGTTATCGAGACCCAGTACTTC
CASSFPVIETQYF
>TRBJ1-6|NA|TRBV25-1|NA
TGTGCCAGCAGGGGGCAGCATAATTCACCCCTCCACTTT
CASRGQHNSPLHF
>TRBJ1-1|TRBD1|TRBV7-2|NA
TGTGCCAGCAGCTTAGTGGGACAGAGCACTGAAGCTTTCTTT
CASSLVGQSTEAFF
>TRBJ2-7|TRBD2|TRBV5-6|NA
TGTGCCAGCACCTCGGGGGGGGGCTCCTACGAGCAGTACTTC
CASTSGGGSYEQYF